What follows are 30 T cell receptor beta chains derived from one specimen sequenced in a study of OX40 agonist ivuxolimab in advanced cancers. Only in-frame clones appear in the TCRdb table, and some are missing; sequencing was by immunoSEQ multiplex PCR. The sample records about 62,000 clones, 79% being singletons. Here the sequenced sample was CD4+ or CD8+ T cells sorted from blood, taken in a trial of the OX40 agonist ivuxolimab. These receptor sequences come from an adult with an advanced solid tumor such as melanoma, head and neck, liver or kidney cancer.

This chain connects TRBV11-2 to TRBJ1-2; no clear D. V was shortened by 1 base and J by 0 bases, with 9 bases between the two germline ends. CDR3 length equals 15 residues. Germline V gives CDR1 SGHAT, CDR2 FQNNGV. The CDR3 nucleotides are TGTGCCAGCAGCTTAGTCAGTAATCCTAACTATGGCTACACCTTC. This codes for CASSLVSNPNYGYTF.

The chain uses TRBV15 and TRBJ1-1; D unclear. The CDR3 is made up of 12 amino acids. Germline assignment: CDR1 LNHNV and CDR2 YYDKDF (reference sequence). Trimming shortened V by 3 bases and J by 7 bases, and 9 bases separated the two germline ends. The DNA of the CDR3 is TGTGCCACCAGCAGCGACACGGGTGAAGCTTTCTTT. This gives the protein CATSSDTGEAFF.

The chain employs TRBV6-5 and TRBJ2-4, with 9 nucleotides matching TRBD1. The junction had 5 bases not matched to a gene; V was cut back by 6 bases and J by 2 bases. The germline gives CDR1 MNHEY, CDR2 SVGAGI. The CDR3 consists of 15 residues. Written as DNA, the CDR3 is TGTGCCAGCAGCTTGACAGGGGGGACCAAAAACATTCAGTACTTC. Translation: CASSLTGGTKNIQYF.

This clone was seen a single time. V is TRBV5-1 and J is TRBJ1-1; D gene unclear. The V gene's germline CDR1 is SGHRS and CDR2 YFSETQ. This CDR3 is built from 15 residues. Trimming cost V 0 bases and J 0 bases, with 9 bases left between them. The CDR3 DNA reads as TGCGCCAGCAGCTTGGCCGCAGATGTGAACACTGAAGCTTTCTTT. Protein: CASSLAADVNTEAFF.

The rearrangement uses TRBV7-2 and TRBJ1-2; TRBD1 might be the D (5 bases). Germline CDR1 is SGHTA and CDR2 is FQGNSA. This CDR3 contains 13 residues. Trimming pared 1 base from V and 7 bases from J, leaving 10 bases between. CDR3 DNA sequence: TGTGCCAGCAGCTTAGGCCAGGGTCGTGGCTACACCTTC. Protein: CASSLGQGRGYTF.

This clone was counted a few times. A junction end diverges from the germline sequence, so it may reflect a read error. V gene TRBV7-7 combines with J gene TRBJ1-3; no definite D call. The germline V gene encodes CDR1 SSHAT and CDR2 FNYEAQ (reference sequence). The length of the CDR3 is 15 residues. This CDR3 reads CASSSGVHSGNTIYF. In nucleotides, the CDR3 is TGTGCTAGCAGCAGCGGGGTTCACTCTGGAAACACCATATATTTT.

The chain employs TRBV7-3 and TRBJ2-3; D ambiguous. The germline V and J ends were trimmed by 3 bases and 3 bases, with 10 bases remaining between them. Germline values: CDR1 SGHTA, CDR2 FQGTGA. The CDR3 runs to 14 residues. CDR3 bases: TGTGCCAGCAGCTTCGGACGGAATACAGATACGCAGTATTTT. This sequence encodes CASSFGRNTDTQYF.

This CDR3 is CAPWRGPINQPQHF. The CDR3 DNA reads TGTGCCCCCTGGCGGGGACCTATCAATCAGCCCCAGCATTTT. The V gene is TRBV13, the J gene TRBJ1-5, with D possibly being TRBD1 (5 bases). Per germline, CDR1 PRHDT and CDR2 FYEKMQ (reference sequence). Between the trimmed V and J ends, which lost 11 bases and 3 bases, there was a span of 17 bases. The CDR3 contains 14 residues.

Points on this clone: A junction boundary mismatches the germline segment, possibly from a read error. The CDR3 loop reads CQARSGYGYTF. DNA of the CDR3: TGTCAGGCACGTTCGGGCTATGGCTACACCTTC. This chain joins TRBV20-1 and TRBJ1-2; D is uncertain. The CDR3 is 11 amino acids. Germline CDR1 and CDR2: DFQATT and SNEGSKA (reference sequence).

This chain joins TRBV4-3 and TRBJ2-2; TRBD1 or TRBD2 may be the D gene (5 bases each). This CDR3 region has 15 residues. With 1 base removed from V and 5 bases from J, the gap between germline ends came to 11 bases. Germline lookup yields CDR1 LGHNA and CDR2 YSLEER. The CDR3 is CASSQAGRKTGELFF. The CDR3 coding sequence is TGCGCCAGCAGCCAAGCGGGACGGAAAACCGGGGAGCTGTTTTTT.

The gene calls are TRBV29-1 and TRBJ2-5; D is possibly TRBD2 (5 bases). The V and J ends lost 8 bases and 5 bases respectively, with 9 bases between them. The CDR3 has 10 amino acids. Germline lookup yields CDR1 SQVTM and CDR2 ANQGSEA. The CDR3 bases are TGCAGCACCCGAGGGGAGACCCAGTACTTC. Translating gives CSTRGETQYF.

The J gene is TRBJ2-6, the V gene TRBV29-1, with 12 bases fitting TRBD1. CDR1 is SQVTM, CDR2 ANQGSEA, per germline. The CDR3 runs 17 residues. Trimming removed 6 bases from V and 4 bases from J; junction bases left unmatched: 10. CDR3 loop: CSVTRGQGAGGANVLTF. As DNA, the CDR3 is TGCAGCGTGACACGGGGACAGGGGGCGGGCGGGGCCAACGTCCTGACTTTC.

The chain recombines TRBV28 with TRBJ1-1; a possible D gene is TRBD1 (6 bases). This CDR3 spans 15 amino acids. Germline CDR1 is MDHEN and CDR2 is SYDVKM. Trimming pared 7 bases from V and 1 base from J, leaving 16 bases between. Here the CDR3 DNA reads TGTGCCAGCAAGGAGGACAGAACCAGGAACACTGAAGCTTTCTTT. Protein sequence: CASKEDRTRNTEAFF.

In its sample, this clone was seen once. The chain is built from TRBV4-2 and TRBJ2-1; D is possibly TRBD1 (6 bases). This CDR3 region has 17 residues. Trimming took 1 base from V and 9 from J, leaving 22 bases between them. The germline V gene has CDR1 LGHNA and CDR2 YNFKEQ. The CDR3 nucleotides read TGTGCCAGCAGCCAAGGGGCAGGGGCCGCACGGGGTAGTGAGCAGTTCTTC. As protein: CASSQGAGAARGSEQFF.

This clone was found once. The chain links TRBV11-3 to TRBJ2-1, with a weak D call TRBD2 (6 bases). Germline V gives CDR1 SGHNT, CDR2 YENEEA. V was clipped by 6 bases and J by 8 bases, with 14 bases between them. This CDR3 has 13 amino acids. The CDR3 region is CASSLEGAYEQFF. The CDR3 nucleotides are TGTGCCAGCAGTTTGGAGGGCGCATATGAGCAGTTCTTC. The variable domain in full, completed from reference TRBV11-3 and TRBJ2-1, reads EAGVVQSPRYKIIEKKQPVAFWCNPISGHNTLYWYLQNLGQGPELLIRYENEEAVDDSQLPKDRFSAERLKGVDSTLKIQPAELGDSAVYLCASSLEGAYEQFFGPGTRLTVL.

The V call is TRBV7-9, the J call TRBJ1-4; D not certain. Trimming stripped 5 bases from V and 3 bases from J, with 13 bases between. Looked up from germline, CDR1 is SEHNR and CDR2 is FQNEAQ (reference sequence). The CDR3 length is 15 residues. The CDR3: CASSPSGSSNEKLFF. DNA of the CDR3: TGTGCCAGCAGCCCCTCCGGGTCGTCTAATGAAAAACTGTTTTTT.

The DNA of the CDR3 is TGCGCCAGCAGCGGGTGGTGGGGAGCTACCAATCAGCCCCAGCATTTT. Translated: CASSGWWGATNQPQHF. This chain links TRBV4-3 with TRBJ1-5; D uncertain. The V gene lost 5 bases and the J gene lost 3 bases, with 17 bases spanning the gap. The CDR3 covers 16 residues. Germline assignment: CDR1 LGHNA and CDR2 YSLEER.

This clone was detected only a few times. V and J are TRBV6-1 and TRBJ1-5, with a possible D match to TRBD1 (6 bases). The CDR3 has 14 residues. Germline CDR1 is MNHNS and CDR2 is SASEGT. Trimming pared 7 bases from V and 0 bases from J, leaving 10 bases between. The CDR3 DNA sequence: TGTGCCAGCACCGAACAGGGTAGCAATCAGCCCCAGCATTTT. It translates to CASTEQGSNQPQHF.

This chain uses TRBV27 with TRBJ2-1; TRBD2 agrees at 13 bases. This CDR3 contains 17 residues. Germline lookup yields CDR1 MNHEY and CDR2 SMNVEV (reference sequence). The trim removed 4 bases at V and 3 bases at J, leaving 6 bases unmatched. The chain's CDR3 is CASSWGTSGALYNEQFF. The DNA of the CDR3 is TGTGCCAGCAGTTGGGGGACTAGCGGGGCCCTCTACAATGAGCAGTTCTTC.

This rearrangement joins TRBV13 to TRBJ1-5, with 8 positions matching TRBD1. V trimming: 5 bases; J trimming: 1 base; junction bases outside the gene matches: 7. Germline lookup yields CDR1 PRHDT and CDR2 FYEKMQ (reference sequence). The CDR3 sequence is 16 residues long. The CDR3 spells CASSRDRGRSNQPQHF. DNA of the CDR3: TGTGCCAGCAGCCGCGACAGGGGACGAAGCAATCAGCCCCAGCATTTT. The whole variable domain, remainder taken from reference TRBV13 and TRBJ1-5, is AAGVIQSPRHLIKEKRETATLKCYPIPRHDTVYWYQQGPGQDPQFLISFYEKMQSDKGSIPDRFSAQQFSDYHSELNMSSLELGDSALYFCASSRDRGRSNQPQHFGDGTRLSIL.

The J gene is TRBJ2-7, the V gene TRBV7-6; 9 nucleotides align to TRBD2. The V segment lost 4 bases and the J segment 2 bases; nucleotides outside the gene matches: 15. CDR1 and CDR2 (germline): SGHVS, FNYEAQ. This CDR3 region has 18 residues. CDR3 sequence reads: CASSSADAGGSDPYEQYF. Written as DNA, the CDR3 is TGTGCCAGCAGCTCCGCGGACGCGGGAGGGTCCGACCCCTACGAGCAGTACTTC.

The rearrangement links TRBV5-4 to TRBJ2-5, with 9 bases that match TRBD1. CDR1 SGHNT and CDR2 YYREEE come from the germline V gene (reference sequence). Unmatched junction bases numbered 6, after V lost 3 bases and J lost 0 bases. The CDR3 loop spans 16 amino acids. The CDR3 loop reads CASSSGQGRYQETQYF. The DNA of the CDR3 is TGTGCCAGCAGCTCCGGACAGGGGAGGTACCAAGAGACCCAGTACTTC.

This clone was seen at least ten times. The V gene is TRBV29-1, the J gene TRBJ1-5; unclear D gene. This CDR3 is 13 amino acids long. Germline assignment: CDR1 SQVTM and CDR2 ANQGSEA. The V gene lost 5 bases and the J gene lost 0 bases, with 8 bases spanning the gap. The CDR3 DNA reads as TGCAGCGTTTGGACTAATAGCAATCAGCCCCAGCATTTT. This sequence encodes CSVWTNSNQPQHF.

V usage is TRBV30 and J usage is TRBJ1-2, with TRBD1 as a possible D gene (6 bases). Per the germline V gene, CDR1 is GTSNPN and CDR2 is SVGIG (reference sequence). This CDR3 has 14 residues. Trimming left V 4 bases short and J 8 bases short, with 20 bases between. CDR3 loop: CAWTPNTGLEGYTF. For the CDR3, the DNA is TGTGCCTGGACCCCCAATACAGGGTTGGAGGGCTACACCTTC.

The V call is TRBV7-8, the J call TRBJ2-7; possible D gene TRBD1, 5 bases. Trimming cost V 4 bases and J 2 bases, with 6 bases left between them. This CDR3 is 12 amino acids long. CDR1 SGHVS and CDR2 FQNEAQ come from the germline V gene. The CDR3 bases are TGTGCCAGCAGCTCAGGGACCTACGAGCAGTACTTC. Amino acids: CASSSGTYEQYF.

This clone was counted between two and nine times. J is TRBJ1-1 and V is TRBV5-6, with 7 bases matching TRBD1. CDR3 size: 16 residues. CDR1 is SGHDT, CDR2 YYEEEE, per germline. Trimming took 4 bases from V and 0 from J; bases not matched to a gene: 9. The CDR3 DNA follows: TGTGCCAGCAGCGTCTACAGGGACAGCATGAACACTGAAGCTTTCTTT. It translates to CASSVYRDSMNTEAFF.

This clone was detected many times. V and J are TRBV10-3 and TRBJ2-1, with unresolved D. The germline gives CDR1 ENHRY, CDR2 SYGVKD. Trimming took off 2 bases at V and 7 bases at J, with 6 bases between the two ends. CDR3 length: 12 residues. CDR3 amino acids: CAISERGNEQFF. The CDR3 DNA reads TGTGCCATCAGTGAGCGCGGTAATGAGCAGTTCTTC.

The chain has TRBV7-6 and TRBJ2-5; perhaps TRBD1 as D (6 bases). Judging by the DNA end, TRBJ2-7 fits better; the J call may be wrong. This CDR3 is built from 13 residues. Germline V gene sequence: CDR1 SGHVS, CDR2 FNYEAQ. In DNA form, the CDR3 reads TGTGCCAGCAGTCGGGACAAAACCCACGAGCAGTACTTC. It is translated as CASSRDKTHEQYF.

CDR3 sequence: CASSRPTDTQYF. The CDR3, as DNA: TGTGCCAGCAGTCGTCCCACAGATACGCAGTATTTT. The genes are TRBV27 and TRBJ2-3; no firm D call. This CDR3 spans 12 amino acids. CDR1 MNHEY and CDR2 SMNVEV come from the germline V gene (reference sequence). Trimming removed 5 bases at V and 2 bases at J, with 5 bases between.

The genes are TRBV11-2 and TRBJ2-3; no firm D call. V was shortened by 3 bases and J by 6 bases, with 10 bases between the two germline ends. CDR1 and CDR2 from the germline V gene are SGHAT and FQNNGV. This CDR3 has 13 amino acids. The CDR3 coding sequence is TGTGCCAGCAGCTTTCGTCGGCCCGATACGCAGTATTTT. It specifies CASSFRRPDTQYF. Complete variable domain (other parts from reference TRBV11-2 and TRBJ2-3): EAGVAQSPRYKIIEKRQSVAFWCNPISGHATLYWYQQILGQGPKLLIQFQNNGVVDDSQLPKDRFSAERLKGVDSTLKIQPAKLEDSAVYLCASSFRRPDTQYFGPGTRLTVL.